These 5 T cell receptor beta chains came from one sample sequenced in a study of a mutant IDH1 vaccine in newly diagnosed glioma. Profiled with immunoSEQ multiplex PCR; TCRdb holds only in-frame clones, not every one. The sample holds 30,000 to 40,000 clones, around 83% seen once. Their target antigens are unknown. Sample time point: week 35, safety follow-up. Vaccinated patients received 300 ug of mutant IDH1 20-mer peptide per dose, with topical imiquimod. Material: PBMCs, obtained from a glioma patient whose treatment included an IDH1 peptide vaccine. All receptors come from a woman between 18 and 29 years old with glioma.

The CDR3 nucleotides read TGTGCCAGCAGCTCCCGGACAGGGTACTACGAGCAGTACTTC. It is translated as CASSSRTGYYEQYF. This chain joins TRBV5-4 and TRBJ2-7; 8 bases line up with TRBD1. Germline-derived CDR1 and CDR2 are SGHNT and YYREEE (reference sequence). The CDR3 length is 14 residues. Losses at the gene ends were 3 bases for V and 3 bases for J; bases not matched to a gene: 5.

The chain is built from TRBV28 and TRBJ2-5, with D possibly TRBD2 on 6 matching bases. V was clipped by 11 bases and J by 4 bases, with 20 bases between them. CDR3 length: 14 amino acids. Germline V gives CDR1 MDHEN, CDR2 SYDVKM. The CDR3 is CAAGLAGKGETQYF. The CDR3 region has the DNA TGTGCCGCGGGACTCGCGGGAAAGGGAGAGACCCAGTACTTC.

CDR3: CASSFPGGIRTDTQYF. The CDR3 DNA reads as TGTGCCAGCAGTTTCCCCGGGGGAATCCGCACAGATACGCAGTATTTT. J is TRBJ2-3 and V is TRBV28; TRBD2 is a possible D gene (6 bases). This CDR3 has 16 residues. Germline CDR1 is MDHEN and CDR2 is SYDVKM. Trimming stripped 3 bases from V and 1 base from J, with 14 bases between.

DNA of the CDR3: TGTGCCAGCAGCGAAGAATCAAGGGGGAAACAGTTCTTC. Its protein is CASSEESRGKQFF. The chain links TRBV7-2 to TRBJ2-1; D is perhaps TRBD1 (6 bases). V shed 5 bases and J shed 13 bases, with 18 bases lying between them. The CDR3 sequence is 13 residues long. The germline V gene encodes CDR1 SGHTA and CDR2 FQGNSA. The full variable domain, its missing parts supplied by reference TRBV7-2 and TRBJ2-1, is GAGVSQSPSNKVTEKGKDVELRCDPISGHTALYWYRQSLGQGLEFLIYFQGNSAPDKSGLPSDRFSAERTGGSVSTLTIQRTQQEDSAVYLCASSEESRGKQFFGPGTRLTVL.

The chain employs TRBV5-1 and TRBJ1-2; D is unclear. Germline loops: CDR1 SGHRS, CDR2 YFSETQ. This CDR3 has 14 residues. The V gene lost 1 base and the J gene lost 5 bases, with 12 bases spanning the gap. The CDR3 reads CASSLSGNGYGYTF. CDR3 in DNA: TGCGCCAGCAGCTTGTCGGGGAACGGGTATGGCTACACCTTC.